These T cell receptor beta chains were read from a single sample in a study of Graves' ophthalmopathy and Graves' hyperthyroidism. MiXCR, applied by TCRdb to the multiplex PCR reads, yields one record per CDR3 protein. Of around 340,000 distinct CDR3 sequences in the sample, 17% were seen once. The sample taken for sequencing was peripheral blood. These TCRs come from an adult man with Graves' ophthalmopathy. Both conserved end residues are part of each CDR3. Fields, in order: clone size, D gene, J gene, V gene, CDR3 protein, CDR3 DNA. A D gene is named only where the DNA matches it firmly. The size of a clone is reported for some rows only, either as once, few or many, or as a class for expanded clones.

abundance: many; d_gene: -; j_gene: TRBJ1-1; v_gene: TRBV30; CDR3aa: CAWSVQRNMNTEAFF; CDR3nt: TGTGCCTGGAGTGTACAGCGGAACATGAACACTGAAGCTTTCTTT
abundance: many; d_gene: -; j_gene: TRBJ2-5; v_gene: TRBV12-3/TRBV12-4; CDR3aa: CASSWTHQETQYF; CDR3nt: TGTGCCAGCAGTTGGACACATCAAGAGACCCAGTACTTC
abundance: many; d_gene: -; j_gene: TRBJ1-1; v_gene: TRBV3-1; CDR3aa: CASSQGGGEGTEAFF; CDR3nt: TGTGCCAGCAGCCAGGGGGGCGGGGAAGGGACTGAAGCTTTCTTT
abundance: many; d_gene: -; j_gene: TRBJ1-3; v_gene: TRBV12-3/TRBV12-4; CDR3aa: CASSKSPSGNTIYF; CDR3nt: TGTGCCAGCAGTAAAAGCCCCTCTGGAAACACCATATATTTT
abundance: many; d_gene: TRBD1; j_gene: TRBJ2-5; v_gene: TRBV20-1; CDR3aa: CSAREQGVETQYF; CDR3nt: TGCAGTGCTAGAGAACAGGGGGTGGAGACCCAGTACTTC
abundance: many; d_gene: -; j_gene: TRBJ1-2; v_gene: TRBV6-2/TRBV6-3; CDR3aa: CASSYSRHSTGFYGYTF; CDR3nt: TGTGCCAGCAGTTATTCCAGGCACTCTACCGGTTTCTATGGCTACACCTTC
abundance: many; d_gene: TRBD1; j_gene: TRBJ1-1; v_gene: TRBV28; CDR3aa: CASRQGSRNTEAFF; CDR3nt: TGTGCCAGCAGACAGGGGTCCCGGAACACTGAAGCTTTCTTT
abundance: -; d_gene: TRBD1; j_gene: TRBJ1-2; v_gene: TRBV6-1; CDR3aa: CASTDPGQVYGYTF; CDR3nt: TGTGCCAGCACTGACCCGGGACAGGTCTATGGCTACACCTTC
abundance: many; d_gene: -; j_gene: TRBJ1-5; v_gene: TRBV24-1; CDR3aa: CATSDRGDQPQHF; CDR3nt: TGTGCCACCAGTGATAGAGGAGATCAGCCCCAGCATTTT
abundance: -; d_gene: -; j_gene: TRBJ2-7; v_gene: TRBV19; CDR3aa: CASIAGTYEQCF; CDR3nt: TGTGCCAGTATCGCGGGGACCTACGAGCAGTGCTTC
abundance: few; d_gene: -; j_gene: TRBJ2-5; v_gene: TRBV20-1; CDR3aa: CSATPRGYDETQYF; CDR3nt: TGCAGTGCTACCCCCCGGGGGTACGACGAGACCCAGTACTTC
abundance: few; d_gene: -; j_gene: TRBJ2-5; v_gene: TRBV6-5; CDR3aa: CASSYGVGETQYF; CDR3nt: TGTGCCAGCAGTTACGGGGTGGGAGAGACCCAGTACTTC
abundance: many; d_gene: -; j_gene: TRBJ1-1; v_gene: TRBV12-3/TRBV12-4; CDR3aa: CASSLVVGRSSTEAFF; CDR3nt: TGTGCCAGCAGTTTAGTGGTCGGAAGGAGCAGCACTGAAGCTTTCTTT
abundance: -; d_gene: -; j_gene: TRBJ1-1; v_gene: TRBV6-1; CDR3aa: CASRPQGGVNTEAFF; CDR3nt: TGTGCCAGCAGGCCTCAAGGCGGAGTGAACACTGAAGCTTTCTTT
abundance: few; d_gene: TRBD2; j_gene: TRBJ2-2; v_gene: TRBV20-1; CDR3aa: CSATRGLAGGPDTGELFF; CDR3nt: TGCAGTGCTACCCGGGGACTAGCGGGGGGGCCAGACACCGGGGAGCTGTTTTTT
abundance: few; d_gene: -; j_gene: TRBJ2-7; v_gene: TRBV28; CDR3aa: CASSRRGASYEQYF; CDR3nt: TGTGCCAGCAGCAGAAGGGGGGCCTCCTACGAGCAGTACTTC
abundance: many; d_gene: -; j_gene: TRBJ2-5; v_gene: TRBV6-1; CDR3aa: CASQWGQEEETQYF; CDR3nt: TGTGCCAGTCAGTGGGGGCAGGAGGAAGAGACCCAGTACTTC
abundance: -; d_gene: -; j_gene: TRBJ1-5; v_gene: TRBV28; CDR3aa: CASRERVQPQHF; CDR3nt: TGTGCCAGCAGAGAGCGGGTGCAGCCCCAGCATTTT
abundance: many; d_gene: -; j_gene: TRBJ1-1; v_gene: TRBV9; CDR3aa: CASSVGHDFEAFF; CDR3nt: TGTGCCAGCAGCGTAGGGCATGACTTTGAAGCTTTCTTT
abundance: many; d_gene: TRBD2; j_gene: TRBJ2-5; v_gene: TRBV9; CDR3aa: CASSAPGLAGRETQYF; CDR3nt: TGTGCCAGCAGCGCCCCGGGACTAGCGGGGAGAGAGACCCAGTACTTC